This T cell receptor (beta chain) originates from a study of T-cell reconstitution after alpha-beta-depleted transplantation in children (dated by TCRdb to the mid-2010s). Concerning the study at large: T-cell immune reconstitution after TCRalphabeta/CD19-depleted allogeneic hematopoietic cell transplantation in children was quantitatively tracked in the study by means of TCR repertoire profiling.

Cut back by 1 base and 2 bases, the V and J ends lie 7 bases apart. From its cysteine to its phenylalanine, the CDR3 spans 14 amino acids. Just CDR3 DNA is preserved here, 42 bases in frame from base 1. CDR1 and CDR2, looked up from the germline V gene, are SGHDN and FVKESK. Libraries were constructed by PCR. The sequencer listed for this sample is Illumina HiSeq 2500. To normalize quantification of the TCRbeta repertoire, the TCR libraries were built with molecular barcoding that relied on unique molecular identifiers. The public reads were reprocessed in TCRdb via fastp at Q25 and MiXCR, keeping in-frame beta chains. Each CDR3 protein gets just one entry, which takes the most common genes and DNA from the rows behind it. The sample yields about 600,000 distinct CDR3 sequences; over 9.5% were counted once. Less than 5% of the sample is taken by the ten largest. Ten or more counts support this clonotype. No antigen is known for it. Per-base qualities were not stored, and no clone one base away is much larger.

The specimen was PBMCs from the stem cell graft donor, collected from the stem cell graft. The source of this sequence is a human donor who donated a stem cell graft to a child with acute myeloid leukemia. This chain is built from TRBV14 and TRBJ2-3, with the D segment identity uncertain. Here is the DNA: TGTGCCAGCAGCCAAGTCCGGGCCACAGATACGCAGTATTTT. This gives the protein CASSQVRATDTQYF.